Sequencing of this T cell receptor beta chain was carried out in a study of blood T cell repertoires in COVID-19. Looking at the study overall: Sources were T cells, B-cell-depleted T cells, or PBMCs; the material itself was cDNA or gDNA.

Recovered Cohort 3 donors showed two negative PCRs, clearance, or symptom resolution. Generated by immunoSEQ multiplex PCR, the TCRdb table keeps only in-frame clones and is missing some. The data hold fewer than 500,000 clones, with about nine tenths observed a single time. The sequenced sample was PBMCs or T cells enriched from blood (not recorded which). The origin of this receptor is a woman between 18 and 29 years old who had recovered from COVID-19.

The CDR3 DNA reads as TGTGCCAGCAGCTCCGTGAGGCGATCGGGCACTGAAGCTTTCTTT. Translation gives CASSSVRRSGTEAFF. V usage is TRBV7-9 and J usage is TRBJ1-1; D is undetermined. V lost 4 bases to trimming and J lost 4 bases, with 16 bases between them. Germline CDR1 reads SEHNR; CDR2 reads FQNEAQ (reference sequence). The CDR3 is 15 residues long.